The entry below describes one T cell receptor beta chain. The CDR3 extends over 16 amino acids. J lost 0 bases, V lost 10 bases, and 8 bases had no gene match. Per the germline V gene, CDR1 is MNHEY and CDR2 is SMNVEV (reference sequence). This entry belongs to a study of T-cell memory formation after mild COVID-19. Study summary: Clustering of TCRs was largely donor specific.

TCRdb re-called the 5' RACE reads with MiXCR, one entry per CDR3 protein. The table shows about 320,000 distinct CDR3 sequences, with approximately 14% occurring only once. The V call is TRBV27, the J call TRBJ2-4; 11 bases match TRBD1. The sequence derives from a man aged 18 to 29 who had mild COVID-19 (a few samples of this study predate the infection). Cell type and time point are not known. The sequencing sample was made of PBMCs or a T cell subset sorted from them (not recorded which). CDR3 amino acids: CATRTGGLTAKNIQYF. The CDR3 DNA sequence: TGTGCCACCAGGACAGGGGGCTTGACAGCCAAAAACATTCAGTACTTC.